This TCR beta chain came from a study of blood T cells in healthy people across ages (dated by TCRdb to about 2015). The study in broad terms: In model experiments, template switching captured roughly one uniquely barcoded TCR beta cDNA molecule for every two T cells. To track age-related changes in TCR beta repertoire diversity, the study relied on deep sequencing normalized with unique cDNA molecular identifiers. The donors were split into four age groups: young (average about 16 years), middle-aged (39), aged (about 56) and long-lived (approximately 80). To avoid experimental bias, donors of different ages were spread randomly across the sequencing lanes. Using the same blood draw, the study looked at two additional independent replicas of 1 million unique cDNA reads for two donors, one aged 18 to 30 and the other aged 80 or older. Overall study outcomes, separate from this receptor: The percentage of naive T cells measured by flow cytometry correlated strongly with observed TCR beta diversity. Estimates of total diversity based on one million sequenced T cells were considered lower bounds and underestimates. Observed TCR beta diversity per million T cells fell roughly linearly with age, and a significant reduction was already apparent by age about 38. Because profiling used bulk unsorted PBMCs, naive and antigen-experienced compartments could not be compared conclusively. The CMV infection status of donors was not known, potentially confounding age-related changes in expanded clonotypes. Compared with the aged group, the long-lived group had more naive CD4+ T cells, fewer expanded clones and increased TCR diversity, a pattern suggesting age selection.

This clonotype was counted only a few times. No cognate antigen has been identified for it. This may be a read error, as it is one base from a much larger clone. Libraries were constructed by 5' RACE. Sequenced using an Illumina HiSeq 2500. A second roughly 7 to 11 cycle PCR used a sample-barcoded 5' primer and a J-beta primer mix. A template-switch 5' adaptor carrying 12 random nucleotides introduced a unique molecular identifier onto each TCR beta cDNA molecule. Each sample yielded at least 2.5 million CDR3-containing paired-end reads. First-strand cDNA synthesis was performed from all RNA using the Mint cDNA synthesis kit, with priming by a TRBC-specific oligonucleotide. Following uracil-DNA glycosylase treatment, all cDNA underwent a first 18-cycle PCR with the universal primers M1SS and BC2_uni_R. The source study handled its data this way. Each sample was normalized by randomly selecting 1 million high-quality reads, each carrying a distinct molecular identifier. Instead of being binned into consensus sequences, reads with shared molecular identifiers were discarded. MiTCR, set to a Q25 quality threshold and the strictest error-elimination algorithm, was used for CDR3 identification, clonotype clustering and error correction. A nonparametric unseen species model with Euler transformation was used to estimate lower-bound total TCR beta diversity. Using fastp at Q25 and MiXCR, TCRdb reprocessed the public reads and kept productive beta chains. Rows merge per CDR3 protein into single entries with the most common DNA and genes. V and J calls and clone size were set by TCRdb, not the authors. The sample table records fewer than 750,000 distinct CDR3 sequences; 45% to 55% of these occur just once. Of the sample, around 24% falls within the top ten clones.

CDR1 and CDR2, looked up from the germline V gene (reference sequence), are MNHNY and SVGAGI. V drops 10 bases and J drops 0 bases, leaving 10 bases in between. The CDR3 sequence holds 13 residues, the cysteine and phenylalanine included. Only CDR3 DNA is held: 39 bases, read in frame from base 1. Systemically healthy Caucasian individuals from Russia, 35 to 50 in total and aged about 6 to 100 years, were included as donors. Approximately 10 milliliters of peripheral blood were collected from each donor into EDTA-treated Vacutainer tubes. Ficoll-Paque density-gradient centrifugation was used to isolate PBMCs, with at least 7 million obtained per sample. Total RNA, at least 6 micrograms per sample, was extracted from PBMCs with Trizol reagent. The percentages of naive CD45RAhigh/CD27high T cells were determined by flow cytometry on a PBMC aliquot from every donor.

Sample: blood. The chain uses TRBV6-6 and TRBJ1-5; TRBD1 could be the D gene, as 5 bases match. The sequence was collected from a man older than 75 in good health. The nucleotides are TGTGCCATACAGGTTGATAGCAATCAGCCCCAGCATTTT. This codes for CAIQVDSNQPQHF.